Below, one T cell receptor beta chain is given with its context. The antigen is unknown. This CDR3 is 16 amino acids long. The V gene lost 2 bases and the J gene lost 4 bases, with 15 bases spanning the gap. Germline CDR1 SGHVS, CDR2 FQNEAQ. TCRdb's copy holds only in-frame clones and misses some; the assay was immunoSEQ multiplex PCR. This sample has about 700,000 clones, with less than 85% found just once. This specimen belongs to a study of shared clonotypes between healthy human individuals. Study-level results: Owing to a small donor count, the genetic and exposure-history diversity represented was limited. Incompleteness in sorted-subset sequencing, despite large depth, was shown by rarefaction. Sharing across four donors was highest in naive CD4 (roughly 5%) and lowest in memory CD8 (0.4%).

The source material was memory CD4+ T cells sorted from blood. The sample's subset: CD45RA-negative fraction. The J gene is TRBJ2-1, the V gene TRBV7-8, with D perhaps TRBD2 (5 bases). The source is a woman under 40 in good health. CDR3 in amino acids: CASSLNTREGYNEQFF. CDR3 DNA sequence: TGTGCCAGCAGCTTAAACACCCGCGAGGGATACAATGAGCAGTTCTTC.